Presented here are 27 T cell receptor beta chains from one specimen sequenced in a study of spatial heterogeneity in lung cancer. Time point of the sample: sample taken at primary tumor resection. Sequencing of whole RNA from tumor, nontumor lung or frozen PBMC involved no sorting. TCRdb re-called the 5' RACE reads through MiXCR, storing one row per CDR3 protein. In the table there are tens of thousands of distinct CDR3 sequences, 12% of which are singletons. The material was PBMCs, obtained at surgery. These receptors originate from a male donor with early-stage non-small cell lung cancer.

In its sample, this clonotype was seen a few times. The chain couples TRBV28 to TRBJ1-1, with a possible D match to TRBD1 (6 bases). This CDR3 comprises 15 residues. The germline CDR1 and CDR2 sequences are MDHEN and SYDVKM. V dropped 5 bases and J dropped 0 bases, with 13 bases sitting between them. CDR3 sequence: CASSTTDRLNTEAFF. DNA for the CDR3: TGTGCCAGCAGTACGACGGACAGATTGAACACTGAAGCTTTCTTT.

Only a few counts were recorded for this clonotype. Here the CDR3 DNA reads TGTGCCAGCAGTTTATCCCACCGGGAAACCCAGTACTTC. Translation gives CASSLSHRETQYF. The chain uses TRBV28 and TRBJ2-5; tentative D call: TRBD2 (5 bases). This CDR3 is built from 13 residues. CDR1 and CDR2 (germline): MDHEN, SYDVKM. V was clipped by 1 base and J by 8 bases, with 11 bases between them.

This clonotype has only a few counts. This chain uses TRBV7-9 with TRBJ2-4, with no clear D. Trimming removed 5 bases from V and 6 bases from J, with 8 bases in between. Germline loops: CDR1 SEHNR, CDR2 FQNEAQ (reference sequence). CDR3 size: 12 residues. The DNA of the CDR3 is TGTGCCAGCAGCCCAACTTTAAACATTCAGTACTTC. It is translated as CASSPTLNIQYF.

This clonotype has at least ten counts. The chain recombines TRBV10-3 with TRBJ1-6, with no clear D. The germline CDR1 and CDR2 sequences are ENHRY and SYGVKD. The V gene lost 6 bases and the J gene lost 0 bases, with 27 bases spanning the gap. This CDR3 has 21 amino acids. The CDR3 reads CAISNPPPLSSLGSYNSPLHF. In DNA, the CDR3 is TGTGCCATCAGCAATCCGCCACCACTCTCGTCGTTGGGCTCCTATAATTCACCCCTCCACTTT.

DNA of the CDR3: TGTGCCAGCAGCCCCGACGGGCGGGGGGTCCGCTCTGGGGCCAACGTCCTGACTTTC. Translating it yields CASSPDGRGVRSGANVLTF. V gene TRBV7-2 combines with J gene TRBJ2-6; 8 positions agree with TRBD2. Looked up from germline, CDR1 is SGHTA and CDR2 is FQGNSA. There are 19 residues in the CDR3. The trim removed 5 bases at V and 0 bases at J, leaving 12 bases unmatched.

The chain has TRBV5-6 and TRBJ2-1, with D maybe TRBD1 (6 bases). Between the trimmed V and J ends, which lost 2 bases and 0 bases, there was a span of 9 bases. This CDR3 has 15 residues. Germline values: CDR1 SGHDT, CDR2 YYEEEE. The CDR3 DNA follows: TGTGCCAGCAGCTTTAGGGGGACCTCCTACAATGAGCAGTTCTTC. Translated: CASSFRGTSYNEQFF.

The CDR3 loop reads CASSQAGGASYNEQFF. CDR3 DNA: TGTGCCAGCAGTCAAGCGGGGGGGGCCTCCTACAATGAGCAGTTCTTC. The rearrangement links TRBV7-2 to TRBJ2-1; TRBD2 aligns across 10 bases. CDR1 and CDR2 (germline): SGHTA, FQGNSA. The trim removed 6 bases at V and 0 bases at J, leaving 5 bases unmatched. The CDR3 spans 16 residues.

This clonotype was seen a handful of times. The chain uses TRBV6-4 and TRBJ1-2, with 7 bases that match TRBD1. With 3 bases clipped from V and 2 bases from J, the junction kept 6 bases outside the gene matches. This CDR3 has 15 amino acids. The V gene's germline CDR1 is MRHNA and CDR2 SNTAGT. The CDR3 spells CASSEDGQANYGYTF. CDR3 coding DNA: TGTGCCAGCAGTGAGGACGGACAGGCGAACTATGGCTACACCTTC.

The chain employs TRBV4-3 and TRBJ2-3; 14 positions agree with TRBD2. Germline V gene sequence: CDR1 LGHNA, CDR2 YSLEER. The CDR3 loop spans 16 amino acids. J gave up 3 bases and V 3 bases, and 2 bases lay outside the gene matches. The CDR3 DNA is TGCGCCAGCAGCCAGGGACTAGCGGGAGTAACAGATACGCAGTATTTT. This translates into CASSQGLAGVTDTQYF.

V gene TRBV29-1 combines with J gene TRBJ1-4; D is uncertain. The CDR3 covers 14 residues. Deletions cut 8 bases from V and 6 bases from J, with 19 bases between. The germline CDR1 and CDR2 sequences are SQVTM and ANQGSEA. The CDR3 loop is CSSPPGVWDEKLFF. The CDR3 coding sequence is TGCAGCTCCCCCCCCGGAGTATGGGATGAAAAACTGTTTTTT.

This clonotype was detected a few times. This chain links TRBV28 with TRBJ1-2; the D gene is possibly TRBD1 (6 bases). The CDR3 loop spans 15 amino acids. Germline CDR1 and CDR2: MDHEN and SYDVKM. V lost 4 bases to trimming and J lost 0 bases, with 12 bases between them. The CDR3 sequence: CASSSQQGPNYGYTF. The CDR3 DNA reads as TGTGCCAGCAGTTCACAACAGGGTCCTAACTATGGCTACACCTTC.

This clonotype was seen more than once but under ten times. This rearrangement joins TRBV10-3 to TRBJ1-2; D is perhaps TRBD1 (6 bases). CDR1 ENHRY and CDR2 SYGVKD come from the germline V gene. V lost 9 bases to trimming and J lost 2 bases, with 10 bases between them. This CDR3 region has 12 residues. The CDR3 DNA is TGTGCCATTTCCGGACAGAACTATGGCTACACCTTC. As protein: CAISGQNYGYTF.

This clonotype was observed a few times. The V and J genes are TRBV3-1 and TRBJ1-1; D ambiguous. Looked up from germline, CDR1 is LGHDT and CDR2 is YNNKEL (reference sequence). V was shortened by 0 bases and J by 5 bases, with 10 bases between the two germline ends. The CDR3 contains 14 residues. This CDR3 is CASSQDRGRTEAFF. For the CDR3, the DNA is TGTGCCAGCAGCCAAGATCGAGGGAGGACTGAAGCTTTCTTT.

This clonotype was seen at least ten times. This chain uses TRBV5-1 with TRBJ2-3, with D unresolved. V dropped 1 base and J dropped 1 base, with 10 bases sitting between them. The CDR3 consists of 15 residues. Germline V gives CDR1 SGHRS, CDR2 YFSETQ. In nucleotides, the CDR3 is TGCGCCAGCAGCTTGAAGCGAGGAGGCACAGATACGCAGTATTTT. It yields the protein CASSLKRGGTDTQYF.

This clonotype was picked up a small number of times. The chain joins TRBV4-1 to TRBJ2-3; 10 bases match TRBD1. The germline V gene encodes CDR1 MGHRA and CDR2 YSYEKL. The CDR3 has 17 amino acids. With 1 base clipped from V and 4 bases from J, the junction kept 8 bases outside the gene matches. In DNA, the CDR3 is TGCGCCAGCAGCCAAGCTCCGGGACAGGGGTACGCAGATACGCAGTATTTT. As protein: CASSQAPGQGYADTQYF.

This clonotype showed up many times. This chain links TRBV7-3 with TRBJ2-3, with 7 positions matching TRBD1. Germline-derived CDR1 and CDR2 are SGHTA and FQGTGA. After removal of 2 bases from V and 4 bases from J, the junction contained 9 bases not matched to a gene. CDR3 length: 16 amino acids. DNA of the CDR3: TGTGCCAGCAGCTTAGGCTGGCAGCAGGGGGCAGATACGCAGTATTTT. Its protein product is CASSLGWQQGADTQYF.

This clonotype showed up just a few times. This sequence joins TRBV10-1 and TRBJ2-3; 10 bases line up with TRBD2. V shed 6 bases and J 1 base; nucleotides not matched to a gene: 7. The CDR3 extends over 16 amino acids. Germline V gene sequence: CDR1 WNHNN, CDR2 SYGVQD (reference sequence). The chain's CDR3 is CASSKTGTSGTDTQYF. The CDR3 DNA reads TGCGCCAGCAGCAAAACCGGGACTAGCGGCACAGATACGCAGTATTTT.

In this sample, this clonotype turned up many times. The rearrangement uses TRBV20-1 and TRBJ1-1; 11 positions agree with TRBD1. The CDR3 is 14 residues long. Trimming took 5 bases from V and 5 from J; bases not matched to a gene: 7. CDR1 is DFQATT, CDR2 SNEGSKA, per germline (reference sequence). The CDR3 coding sequence is TGCAGTGCTCAGGACAGGGGGCGGAATACTGAAGCTTTCTTT. Translating gives CSAQDRGRNTEAFF.

This clonotype has more than one count but fewer than ten. The chain joins TRBV6-5 to TRBJ2-7; TRBD2 matches at 14 bases. The CDR3 has 15 residues. From germline, CDR1 is MNHEY and CDR2 SVGAGI. The junction had 6 bases not matched to a gene; V was cut back by 5 bases and J by 6 bases. The CDR3, as DNA: TGTGCCAGCAGTAAGGGACTAGCGGGAGCAGGCGAGCAGTACTTC. Protein: CASSKGLAGAGEQYF.

This clonotype has more than one count but fewer than ten. CDR3 sequence reads: CSARVSTGSSYNEQFF. CDR3 bases: TGCAGTGCTAGAGTGTCGACTGGGAGCTCCTACAATGAGCAGTTCTTC. V usage is TRBV20-1 and J usage is TRBJ2-1, with D perhaps TRBD2 (5 bases). V shed 1 base and J shed 0 bases, with 13 bases lying between them. Per the germline V gene, CDR1 is DFQATT and CDR2 is SNEGSKA (reference sequence). CDR3 length: 16 residues.

The rearrangement joins TRBV20-1 to TRBJ1-5; D perhaps matches TRBD1 (5 bases). Deletions cut 5 bases from V and 6 bases from J, with 23 bases between. This CDR3 has 16 amino acids. The germline CDR1 and CDR2 sequences are DFQATT and SNEGSKA (reference sequence). DNA for the CDR3: TGCAGTGCTTCTAAGAAGGGGATGGGGCACGGTCAGCCCCAGCATTTT. Translated: CSASKKGMGHGQPQHF.

This clonotype was seen ten or more times. V usage is TRBV6-2 or TRBV6-3 and J usage is TRBJ2-5; the D is unclear. Trimming pared 2 bases from V and 5 bases from J, leaving 6 bases between. Per the germline V gene, CDR1 is MNHEY and CDR2 is SVGEGT. The CDR3 length is 12 residues. CDR3 amino acids: CASSYTDETQYF. The CDR3 bases are TGTGCCAGCAGTTACACCGACGAGACCCAGTACTTC.

This clonotype was counted a few times. The rearrangement joins TRBV7-9 to TRBJ2-5, with D possibly TRBD1 on 6 matching bases. Germline V CDR1 and CDR2: SEHNR, FQNEAQ (reference sequence). The CDR3 runs to 15 residues. Trimming cost V 5 bases and J 5 bases, with 18 bases left between them. The CDR3 nucleotides are TGTGCCAGCAGCACCCGACAGGCCCCCGGGGAGACCCAGTACTTC. Protein product: CASSTRQAPGETQYF. The full variable domain, completed using reference TRBV7-9 and TRBJ2-5, is DTGVSQNPRHKITKRGQNVTFRCDPISEHNRLYWYRQTLGQGPEFLTYFQNEAQLEKSRLLSDRFSAERPKGSFSTLEIQRTEQGDSAMYLCASSTRQAPGETQYFGPGTRLLVL.

This clonotype turned up a few times. V gene TRBV4-3 combines with J gene TRBJ2-3; D is ambiguous. Germline V gene lookup returns CDR1 LGHNA and CDR2 YSLEER. Trimming pared 0 bases from V and 5 bases from J, leaving 0 bases between. The CDR3 contains 11 residues. This CDR3 is CASSQEDTQYF. The CDR3 bases are TGCGCCAGCAGCCAAGAAGATACGCAGTATTTT.

The chain combines TRBV11-2 with TRBJ1-6, with D unresolved. Trimming took 2 bases from V and 5 from J, leaving 10 bases between them. The CDR3 covers 15 residues. In germline, CDR1 is SGHAT, CDR2 FQNNGV. This CDR3 reads CASSLNADNNSPLHF. The CDR3 DNA reads as TGTGCCAGCAGCTTAAACGCAGATAATAATTCACCCCTCCACTTT.

This clonotype appeared a few times. V is TRBV28 and J is TRBJ2-6; 7 nucleotides align to TRBD1. V shed 3 bases, J shed 0 bases, and the junction held 2 bases outside the gene matches. CDR1 MDHEN and CDR2 SYDVKM come from the germline V gene. The CDR3 length is 16 residues. CDR3 sequence (DNA): TGTGCCAGCAGTTTGGGACAGAGCTCTGGGGCCAACGTCCTGACTTTC. Amino acid sequence: CASSLGQSSGANVLTF. The full variable domain, in which reference TRBV28 and TRBJ2-6 provide the parts outside the CDR3, is DVKVTQSSRYLVKRTGEKVFLECVQDMDHENMFWYRQDPGLGLRLIYFSYDVKMKEKGDIPEGYSVSREKKERFSLILESASTNQTSMYLCASSLGQSSGANVLTFGAGSRLTVL.

This clonotype appeared once. This may be a read error: a much more frequent sequence differs by one nucleotide. The gene calls are TRBV5-1 and TRBJ1-1; D ambiguous. Germline V lookup: CDR1 SGHRS, CDR2 YFSETQ. CDR3 length equals 11 residues. The CDR3: CVSSNSFEAFF. The CDR3 nucleotides read TGCGTCAGCAGTAATAGTTTTGAAGCTTTCTTT.